This T cell receptor beta chain was captured by sequencing in a study of STAT5B mutations in CD4+ large granular lymphocyte leukemia. The length of the CDR3 is 15 residues. V was clipped by 7 bases and J by 6 bases; unmatched bases: 11. Germline V gene sequence: CDR1 MNHEY, CDR2 SVGAGI. Assay: immunoSEQ multiplex PCR; the TCRdb copy retains only in-frame clones and omits some. The data show 25,000 to 30,000 clones, more than 60% seen once. The receptor comes from a human donor in good health. This chain joins TRBV6-5 and TRBJ2-1; 8 bases agree with TRBD1. The sequencing input was CD4+ T cells from blood buffy coats. The CDR3 DNA reads as TGTGCCAGCAAATCCCCCTCGACAGGGGTCAATGAGCAGTTCTTC. As protein: CASKSPSTGVNEQFF.